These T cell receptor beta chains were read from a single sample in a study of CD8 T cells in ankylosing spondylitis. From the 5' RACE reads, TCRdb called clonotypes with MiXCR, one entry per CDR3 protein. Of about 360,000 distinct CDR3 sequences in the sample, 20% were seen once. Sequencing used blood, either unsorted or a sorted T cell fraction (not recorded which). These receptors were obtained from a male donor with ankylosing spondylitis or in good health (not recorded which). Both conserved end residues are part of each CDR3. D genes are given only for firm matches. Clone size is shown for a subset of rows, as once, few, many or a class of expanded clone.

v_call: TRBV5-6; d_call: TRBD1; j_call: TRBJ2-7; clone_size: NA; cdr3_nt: TGTGCCAGCAGCACCGAACAGGGGACCTACGAGCAGTACTTC; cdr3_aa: CASSTEQGTYEQYF
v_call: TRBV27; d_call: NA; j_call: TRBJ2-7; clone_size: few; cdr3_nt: TGTGCCAGCTCCCCGGCGGAGGGCTATAATAGGGAGCAGTACTTC; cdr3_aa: CASSPAEGYNREQYF
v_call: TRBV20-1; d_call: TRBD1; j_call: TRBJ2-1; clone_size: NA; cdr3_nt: TGCAGTGCTAGAGACGTTACCGGGACAGGGTTCCATGAGCAGTTCTTC; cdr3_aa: CSARDVTGTGFHEQFF
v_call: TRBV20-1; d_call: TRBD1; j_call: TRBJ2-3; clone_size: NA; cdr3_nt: TGCAGTGCGCCGCCCCCGCAGGGGGAGCACGTAGCGCAGTATTTT; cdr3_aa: CSAPPPQGEHVAQYF
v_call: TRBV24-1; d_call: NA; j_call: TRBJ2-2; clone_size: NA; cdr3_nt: TGTGCCACCAGTGATTGGAACGCCGCCGGGGAGCTGTTTTTT; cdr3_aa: CATSDWNAAGELFF
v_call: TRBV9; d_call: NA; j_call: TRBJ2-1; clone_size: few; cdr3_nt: TGTGCCAGCAGCGTGGAGATCACCAGCTCCTACAATGAGCAGTTCTTC; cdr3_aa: CASSVEITSSYNEQFF
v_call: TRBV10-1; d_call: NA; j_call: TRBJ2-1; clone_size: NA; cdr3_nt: TGCGCCAGCAGTGAGTCGAATTACAATGAGCAGTTCTTC; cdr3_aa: CASSESNYNEQFF
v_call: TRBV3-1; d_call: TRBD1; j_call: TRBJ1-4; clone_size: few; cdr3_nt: TGTGCCAGCAGCTTTACTAATGACAGGGAAGAAAAACTGTTTTTT; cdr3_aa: CASSFTNDREEKLFF
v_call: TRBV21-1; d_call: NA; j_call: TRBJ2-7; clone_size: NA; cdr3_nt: TGTGCCAGCAGCAAAGTTTCGTTTAGCGGGGGAAACTACGAGCAGTACTTC; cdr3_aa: CASSKVSFSGGNYEQYF
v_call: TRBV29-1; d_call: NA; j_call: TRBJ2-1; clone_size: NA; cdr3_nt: TGCAGCGCTTCCACCGGGACCCTCTACAATGAGCAGTTCTTC; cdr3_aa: CSASTGTLYNEQFF
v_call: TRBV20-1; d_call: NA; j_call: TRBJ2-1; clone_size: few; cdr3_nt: TGCAGTGCTAGAGAGGGGGGCGGGGGCTACAATGAGCAGTTCTTC; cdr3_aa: CSAREGGGGYNEQFF
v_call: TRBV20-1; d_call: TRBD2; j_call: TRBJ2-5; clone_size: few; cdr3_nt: TGCAGTGCTAGAGATCGGCCTAGCGGGGGGGAGACCCAGTACTTC; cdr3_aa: CSARDRPSGGETQYF
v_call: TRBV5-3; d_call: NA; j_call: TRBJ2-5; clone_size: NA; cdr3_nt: TGTGCCAGAAGCTCATGGACAACCCAAGAGACCCAGTACTTC; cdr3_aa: CARSSWTTQETQYF
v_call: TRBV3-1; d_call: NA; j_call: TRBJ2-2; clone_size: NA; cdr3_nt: TGTGCCAGCAGCCAAGACTTCTTACTAATATACACCGGGGAGCTGTTTTTT; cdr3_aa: CASSQDFLLIYTGELFF
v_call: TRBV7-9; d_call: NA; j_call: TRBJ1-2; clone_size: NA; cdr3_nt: TGTGCCAGCAGCATGGACTATGGCTACACCTTC; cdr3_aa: CASSMDYGYTF
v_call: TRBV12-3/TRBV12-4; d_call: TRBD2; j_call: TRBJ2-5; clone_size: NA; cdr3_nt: TGTGCCAGCACTCCTAGCGGGGTAGAGACCCAGTACTTC; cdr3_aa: CASTPSGVETQYF
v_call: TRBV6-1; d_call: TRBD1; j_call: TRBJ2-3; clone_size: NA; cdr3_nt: TGTGCCAGCAGTGACCGGACAGGGGGACCCGATACGCAGTATTTT; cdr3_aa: CASSDRTGGPDTQYF
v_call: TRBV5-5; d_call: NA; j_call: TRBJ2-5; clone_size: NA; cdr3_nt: TGTGCCAGCAGCTTAATGGGGGGTCAAGAGACCCAGTACTTC; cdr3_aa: CASSLMGGQETQYF
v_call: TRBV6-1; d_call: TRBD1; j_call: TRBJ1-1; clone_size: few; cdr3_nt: TGTGCCAGCAGTGATAGGGACAGCCTCACTGAAGCTTTCTTT; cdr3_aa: CASSDRDSLTEAFF
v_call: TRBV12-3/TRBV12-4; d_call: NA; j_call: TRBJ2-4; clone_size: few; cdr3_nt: TGTGCCAGCAGTTTTGGGGGTTTGGACATTCAGTACTTC; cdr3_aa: CASSFGGLDIQYF
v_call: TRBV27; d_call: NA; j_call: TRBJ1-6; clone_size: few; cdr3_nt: TGTGCCAGCAGACCTACAGGGTCTAATTCACCCCTCCACTTT; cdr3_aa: CASRPTGSNSPLHF
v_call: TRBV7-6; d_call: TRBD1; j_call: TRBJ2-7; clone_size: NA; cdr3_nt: TGTGCCGGCAGCGCCAGGGGGCGTTTGGACGAGCAGTACTTC; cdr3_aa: CAGSARGRLDEQYF
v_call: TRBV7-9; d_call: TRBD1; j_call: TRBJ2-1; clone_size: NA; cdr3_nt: TGTGCCAGCAGCCCCCACACAGGGGTGGGTTCCTACAATGAGCAGTTCTTC; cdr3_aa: CASSPHTGVGSYNEQFF
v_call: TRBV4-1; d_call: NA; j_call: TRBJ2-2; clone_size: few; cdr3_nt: TGCGCCAGCAGCCACCTGATCAGCCTAGTTAACACCGGGGAGCTGTTTTTT; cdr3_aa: CASSHLISLVNTGELFF
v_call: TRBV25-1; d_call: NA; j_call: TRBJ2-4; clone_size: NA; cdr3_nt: TGTGCCAGCAGTTTATGGGGGAGGAACATTCAGTACTTC; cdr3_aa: CASSLWGRNIQYF
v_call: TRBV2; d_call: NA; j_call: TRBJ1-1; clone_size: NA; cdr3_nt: TGTGCCAGCAGCGGACAGAATATGAACACTGAAGCTTTCTTT; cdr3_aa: CASSGQNMNTEAFF
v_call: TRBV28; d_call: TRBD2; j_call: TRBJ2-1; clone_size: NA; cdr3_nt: TGTGCCAGCAGTTTATTCCTAGCGGGACATGAGCAGTTCTTC; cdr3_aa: CASSLFLAGHEQFF
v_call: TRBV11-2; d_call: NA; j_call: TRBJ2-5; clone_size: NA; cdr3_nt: TGTGCCAGCAGCGACGACCTTAGTCGGACCCAGTACTTC; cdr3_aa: CASSDDLSRTQYF
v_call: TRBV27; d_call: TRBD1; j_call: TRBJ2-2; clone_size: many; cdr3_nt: TGTGCCAGCAGTTTGTCGACAGGGTTTAACGGGGAGCTGTTTTTT; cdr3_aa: CASSLSTGFNGELFF
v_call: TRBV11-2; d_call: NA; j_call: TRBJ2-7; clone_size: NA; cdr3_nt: TGTGCCAGCAGCTTATCGGCGGTTTACGAGCAGTACTTC; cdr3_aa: CASSLSAVYEQYF
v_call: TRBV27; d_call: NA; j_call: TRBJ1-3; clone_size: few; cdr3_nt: TGTGCCAGCAGTCCGGGGGGTGCTTATGGAAACACCATATATTTT; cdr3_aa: CASSPGGAYGNTIYF
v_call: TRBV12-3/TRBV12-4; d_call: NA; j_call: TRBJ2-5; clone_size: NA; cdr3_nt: TGTGCCAGCAGTTTAGACCCAACCTGGGAGACCCAGTACTTC; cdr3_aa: CASSLDPTWETQYF
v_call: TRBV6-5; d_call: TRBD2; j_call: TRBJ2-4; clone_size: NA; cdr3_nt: TGTGCCAGCAGTTACTCGGGAGGGGCCAAAAACATTCAGTACTTC; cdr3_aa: CASSYSGGAKNIQYF
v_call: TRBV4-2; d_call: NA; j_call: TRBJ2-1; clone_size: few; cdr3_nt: TGTGCCAGCAGCCAAGAACCGGGACTGAGCGGCCCCAATGAGCAGTTCTTC; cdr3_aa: CASSQEPGLSGPNEQFF
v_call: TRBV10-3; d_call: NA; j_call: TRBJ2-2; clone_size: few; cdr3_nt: TGTGCCATCACCGAATTCGAATCAGGGAACACCGGGGAGCTGTTTTTT; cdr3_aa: CAITEFESGNTGELFF
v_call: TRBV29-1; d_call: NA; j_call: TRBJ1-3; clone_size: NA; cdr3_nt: TGCAGCGTTGAGGTGGACGGATTAACTGGAAACACCATATATTTT; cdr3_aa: CSVEVDGLTGNTIYF
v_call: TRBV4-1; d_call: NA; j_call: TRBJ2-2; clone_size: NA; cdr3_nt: TGCGCCAGCACCCAACATAACACCGTGGAGCTGTTTTTT; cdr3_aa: CASTQHNTVELFF
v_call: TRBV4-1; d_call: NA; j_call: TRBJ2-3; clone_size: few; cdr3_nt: TGCGCCAGCAGCCAAGTTTCTGTTACAGATACGCAGTATTTT; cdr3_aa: CASSQVSVTDTQYF
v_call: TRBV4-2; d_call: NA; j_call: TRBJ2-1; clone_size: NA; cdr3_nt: TGTGCCAGCAGCCAGGACGGGCACAACAATGAGCAGTTCTTC; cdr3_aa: CASSQDGHNNEQFF
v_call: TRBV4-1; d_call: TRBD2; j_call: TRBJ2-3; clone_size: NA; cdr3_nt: TGCGCCAGCAGCCAAATTGGGGGGGAGGCAGATACGCAGTATTTT; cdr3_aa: CASSQIGGEADTQYF
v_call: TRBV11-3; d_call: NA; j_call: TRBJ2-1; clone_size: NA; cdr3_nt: TGTGCCAGCACTCAAGGCGTCGACAATGAGCAGTTCTTC; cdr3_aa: CASTQGVDNEQFF
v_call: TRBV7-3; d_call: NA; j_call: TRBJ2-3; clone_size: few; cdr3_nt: TGTGCCAGCAGCTTAGTCGGGGGGCATGGAGATACGCAGTATTTT; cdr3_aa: CASSLVGGHGDTQYF
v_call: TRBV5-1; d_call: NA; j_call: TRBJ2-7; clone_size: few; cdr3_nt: TGCGCCAGCAGCTCTGACATAGACTACGAGCAGTACTTC; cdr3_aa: CASSSDIDYEQYF
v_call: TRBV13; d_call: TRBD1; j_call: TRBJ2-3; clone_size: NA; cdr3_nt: TGTGCCAGCAGCCTCGGACAGGGAAGGTATTTT; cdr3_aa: CASSLGQGRYF
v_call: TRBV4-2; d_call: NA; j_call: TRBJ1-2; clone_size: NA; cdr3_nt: TGTGCCAGCAGCCAAGAGCGGGGAGCTAACTATGGCTACACCTTC; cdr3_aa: CASSQERGANYGYTF
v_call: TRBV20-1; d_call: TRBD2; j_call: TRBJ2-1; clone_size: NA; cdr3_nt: TGCAGTGCTAGAGAGACTAGCGACTCCTACAATGAGCAGTTCTTC; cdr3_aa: CSARETSDSYNEQFF